The 27 T cell receptor beta chains presented below share a single source sample, sequenced in a study of siplizumab effects on memory and regulatory T cells. The method was immunoSEQ multiplex PCR; TCRdb's version includes in-frame clones alone and lacks a portion of them. Among about 40,000 clones, 70% to 90% were seen once, and the ten largest hold around 0.25%. The sample consisted of naive CD4+ T cells sorted from blood. The receptor set was obtained from a human donor in good health.

The rearrangement joins TRBV21-1 to TRBJ1-2; TRBD1, as called in the table, went unchecked against the DNA. TRBV21-1 is reported as a pseudogene. The CDR3 loop spans 14 amino acids. CDR3 residues: CASSKVYPGNGYTF. CDR3 coding DNA: TGTGCCAGCAGCAAAGTGTACCCAGGGAATGGCTACACCTTC.

This chain joins TRBV5-1 and TRBJ1-1; D remains ambiguous. The V end was cut by 4 bases, the J end by 5 bases, with 15 bases between. Germline-derived CDR1 and CDR2 are SGHRS and YFSETQ. This CDR3 contains 14 residues. CDR3 loop: CASSRTESGTEAFF. The CDR3 DNA is TGCGCCAGCAGCCGAACGGAGAGCGGAACTGAAGCTTTCTTT.

CDR3 coding DNA: TGTGCCAGCAGTGGAGCCGATCACAATGAGCAGTTCTTC. The encoded protein is CASSGADHNEQFF. The chain combines TRBV6-1 with TRBJ2-1; D uncertain. Deletions cut 4 bases from V and 5 bases from J, with 9 bases between. Germline V CDR1 and CDR2: MNHNS, SASEGT. The CDR3 has 13 residues.

The rearrangement uses TRBV6-1 and TRBJ2-2, with TRBD1 matching over 7 bases. This CDR3 is built from 14 residues. V trimming: 6 bases; J trimming: 3 bases; junction bases outside the gene matches: 4. Germline CDR1 and CDR2: MNHNS and SASEGT. CDR3 nucleotide sequence: TGTGCCAGCAGCCAGACAGGGTACACCGGGGAGCTGTTTTTT. Amino acids: CASSQTGYTGELFF.

This sequence joins TRBV11-2 and TRBJ2-7, with 7 bases aligning to TRBD2. The CDR3 has 13 amino acids. Trimming at V came to 9 bases and at J to 1 base, leaving 6 bases not matched to a gene. Germline CDR1 and CDR2: SGHAT and FQNNGV. CDR3 bases: TGTGCCAGTCACTCTAGCGGATCCTACGAGCAGTACTTC. Its translation is CASHSSGSYEQYF.

CDR3 sequence (DNA): TGCGCCAGCAGCTTGGAGGGGAGTCCAGATACGCAGTATTTT. Translating it yields CASSLEGSPDTQYF. This sequence joins TRBV5-1 and TRBJ2-3; D may be TRBD1 or TRBD2 (5 bases each). This CDR3 has 14 residues. Trimming stripped 0 bases from V and 4 bases from J, with 9 bases between. Germline CDR1 reads SGHRS; CDR2 reads YFSETQ.

This chain uses TRBV27 with TRBJ2-3; TRBD2 agrees at 12 bases. Trimming at V came to 8 bases and at J to 1 base, leaving 7 bases not matched to a gene. The CDR3 covers 16 residues. Germline CDR1 MNHEY, CDR2 SMNVEV (reference sequence). This chain's CDR3 is CASGSSGGAGTDTQYF. As DNA, the CDR3 is TGTGCCAGCGGCTCTAGCGGGGGGGCAGGCACAGATACGCAGTATTTT.

This chain connects TRBV28 to TRBJ2-6, with TRBD1 as a possible D gene (5 bases). The CDR3 covers 14 residues. Germline V gene sequence: CDR1 MDHEN, CDR2 SYDVKM. V lost 9 bases to trimming and J lost 0 bases, with 9 bases between them. CDR3 sequence (DNA): TGTGCCAGTGCTAGGGGCTCTGGGGCCAACGTCCTGACTTTC. This translates into CASARGSGANVLTF.

This rearrangement joins TRBV6-4 to TRBJ1-1; no definite D call. CDR1 and CDR2 (germline): MRHNA, SNTAGT. The CDR3 is made up of 13 amino acids. V was trimmed by 7 bases and J by 5 bases, leaving 14 bases between them. CDR3 sequence reads: CASNPSPGTEAFF. The CDR3 region has the DNA TGTGCCAGCAACCCCTCCCCGGGGACTGAAGCTTTCTTT.

This chain connects TRBV2 to TRBJ2-2; D not resolved. V lost 1 base to trimming and J lost 0 bases, with 3 bases between them. The CDR3 is 14 amino acids. Germline CDR1 SNHLY, CDR2 FYNNEI. CDR3 coding DNA: TGTGCCAGCAGTGAAGGGGCGAACACCGGGGAGCTGTTTTTT. Protein: CASSEGANTGELFF.

This clone was detected a few times. V usage is TRBV6-5 and J usage is TRBJ2-7, with D perhaps TRBD2 (5 bases). The germline V gene encodes CDR1 MNHEY and CDR2 SVGAGI. The CDR3 contains 12 residues. The V gene lost 8 bases and the J gene lost 0 bases, with 8 bases spanning the gap. The CDR3 loop reads CASQRTSYEQYF. The CDR3 DNA sequence: TGTGCCAGCCAGCGGACCTCCTACGAGCAGTACTTC.

The V gene is TRBV6-5, the J gene TRBJ1-2; D gene ambiguous. Germline CDR1 MNHEY, CDR2 SVGAGI. The V and J ends lost 8 bases and 2 bases respectively, with 12 bases between them. CDR3 length equals 13 residues. The CDR3 sequence is CASRPVANYGYTF. The DNA of the CDR3 is TGTGCCAGCCGGCCGGTCGCCAACTATGGCTACACCTTC.

The J gene is TRBJ2-2, the V gene TRBV2; 7 bases line up with TRBD1. CDR1 and CDR2 (germline): SNHLY, FYNNEI. V was pared by 0 bases and J by 3 bases, with 7 bases of the junction left unmatched. The CDR3 totals 17 residues. CDR3 in amino acids: CASSEAKRQGYTGELFF. CDR3 bases: TGTGCCAGCAGTGAAGCGAAGCGACAGGGTTACACCGGGGAGCTGTTTTTT.

V and J are TRBV6-5 and TRBJ2-1; D possibly matches TRBD1 or TRBD2 (6 bases each). V was clipped by 2 bases and J by 2 bases, with 10 bases between them. The CDR3 runs 15 residues. Per germline, CDR1 MNHEY and CDR2 SVGAGI. The CDR3 loop reads CASSYGGRTYNEQFF. Here the CDR3 DNA reads TGTGCCAGCAGTTACGGGGGGCGAACCTACAATGAGCAGTTCTTC.

The CDR3 DNA is TGCGCCAGCAGCTTGGCGGGACGGGGTCAAGAGACCCAGTACTTC. Amino acid sequence: CASSLAGRGQETQYF. The chain links TRBV5-1 to TRBJ2-5, with D possibly being TRBD1 or TRBD2 (5 bases each). Trimming took off 0 bases at V and 2 bases at J, with 11 bases between the two ends. The CDR3 sequence is 15 residues long. Germline V CDR1 and CDR2: SGHRS, YFSETQ.

The chain couples TRBV5-4 to TRBJ1-6; D ambiguous. With 6 bases removed from V and 0 bases from J, the gap between germline ends came to 7 bases. The V gene's germline CDR1 is SGHNT and CDR2 YYREEE (reference sequence). CDR3 length equals 14 residues. CDR3: CASTRSSYNSPLHF. In DNA form, the CDR3 reads TGTGCCAGCACCAGGTCCTCCTATAATTCACCCCTCCACTTT.

The rearrangement uses TRBV4-1 and TRBJ2-7; D tentatively fits TRBD1 or TRBD2 (5 bases each). In germline, CDR1 is MGHRA, CDR2 YSYEKL. The CDR3 covers 17 residues. Deletions cut 0 bases from V and 2 bases from J, with 17 bases between. This CDR3 reads CASSQDEGRRGTYEQYF. CDR3 bases: TGCGCCAGCAGCCAAGATGAGGGACGACGAGGAACCTACGAGCAGTACTTC.

The chain joins TRBV5-1 to TRBJ2-1, with TRBD1 identical over 7 bases. The ends lost 0 bases at V and 5 bases at J; junction bases unmatched: 8. The CDR3 has 16 amino acids. Germline V lookup: CDR1 SGHRS, CDR2 YFSETQ. The CDR3 reads CASSLGIGTANNEQFF. The CDR3 nucleotides read TGCGCCAGCAGCTTGGGGATCGGGACAGCTAACAATGAGCAGTTCTTC.

The chain employs TRBV19 and TRBJ1-2, with D perhaps matching TRBD1 (6 bases). Germline CDR1 is LNHDA and CDR2 is SQIVND (reference sequence). The CDR3 sequence is 12 residues long. V was clipped by 10 bases and J by 6 bases, with 15 bases between them. The CDR3 bases are TGTGCCACCGCGAGGGGGGAGAATGGCTACACCTTC. Protein sequence: CATARGENGYTF. The full variable domain, with the rest looked up from reference TRBV19 and TRBJ1-2, is DGGITQSPKYLFRKEGQNVTLSCEQNLNHDAMYWYRQDPGQGLRLIYYSQIVNDFQKGDIAEGYSVSREKKESFPLTVTSAQKNPTAFYLCATARGENGYTFGSGTRLTVV.

This sequence joins TRBV7-8 and TRBJ2-1; no reliable D call. This CDR3 has 11 amino acids. Trimming removed 3 bases from V and 6 bases from J, with 3 bases in between. Germline lookup yields CDR1 SGHVS and CDR2 FQNEAQ. The CDR3 DNA follows: TGTGCCAGCAGCTTTCGCAATGAGCAGTTCTTC. Its translation: CASSFRNEQFF.

The rearrangement uses TRBV4-1 and TRBJ2-7; TRBD1 matches 8 bases. The V and J ends lost 1 base and 2 bases, in that order; junction bases with no gene match: 10. The CDR3 covers 17 residues. The germline V gene encodes CDR1 MGHRA and CDR2 YSYEKL. CDR3 in DNA: TGCGCCAGCAGCCAAGTCCTCCGGCGACAGGGGACCTACGAGCAGTACTTC. It codes for CASSQVLRRQGTYEQYF.

The table lists this clone with a count of one. The CDR3 nucleotides read TGCGCCAGCAGCCCGGGGACAGGCAATCAGCCCCAGCATTTT. It encodes CASSPGTGNQPQHF. The chain recombines TRBV5-1 with TRBJ1-5, with 7 bases fitting TRBD1. The ends lost 4 bases at V and 2 bases at J; junction bases unmatched: 3. Germline V lookup: CDR1 SGHRS, CDR2 YFSETQ. The CDR3 sequence is 14 residues long.

The V gene is TRBV13, the J gene TRBJ2-6; D is uncertain. The CDR3 runs 14 residues. Looked up from germline, CDR1 is PRHDT and CDR2 is FYEKMQ (reference sequence). V gave up 4 bases and J gave up 0 bases, with 4 bases separating them. DNA of the CDR3: TGTGCCAGCAGCTCGACCTCTGGGGCCAACGTCCTGACTTTC. This codes for CASSSTSGANVLTF.

CDR3 residues: CASRPSGAAQPQHF. In DNA, the CDR3 is TGTGCCAGCAGACCTTCCGGAGCGGCTCAGCCCCAGCATTTT. V and J are TRBV7-8 and TRBJ1-5; no clear D. V lost 6 bases to trimming and J lost 6 bases, with 15 bases between them. From germline, CDR1 is SGHVS and CDR2 FQNEAQ. This CDR3 has 14 amino acids.

V usage is TRBV9 and J usage is TRBJ2-5, with 14 bases identical to TRBD2. The CDR3 contains 19 residues. J lost 5 bases, V lost 3 bases, and 15 bases had no gene match. The V gene's germline CDR1 is SGDLS and CDR2 YYNGEE. In nucleotides, the CDR3 is TGTGCCAGCAGCGCTGCCGGGGGACTAGCGGGGGCCCCGGAGGAGACCCAGTACTTC. Protein product: CASSAAGGLAGAPEETQYF.

The chain carries TRBV6-5 and TRBJ1-4; no reliable D call. Per germline, CDR1 MNHEY and CDR2 SVGAGI. The CDR3 is 14 residues long. The V end was cut by 2 bases, the J end by 8 bases, with 12 bases between. The chain's CDR3 is CASSYRRNGEKLFF. The CDR3 nucleotides read TGTGCCAGCAGTTACAGGAGGAACGGAGAAAAACTGTTTTTT.

V usage is TRBV18 and J usage is TRBJ1-4; D is possibly TRBD1 (6 bases). Germline V gene data show CDR1 as KGHSH and CDR2 as LQKENI. V lost 1 base and J lost 8, with 14 bases in between. The CDR3 consists of 15 residues. In nucleotides, the CDR3 is TGTGCCAGCTCACCACTTGGGGGCGGGGACGAAAAACTGTTTTTT. Translated, it gives CASSPLGGGDEKLFF.